The entry below gives a single TCR beta chain sequence along with its context. Extraction and reverse transcription of RNA yielded cDNA as the sequencing template. Assay: immunoSEQ multiplex PCR; the TCRdb copy retains only in-frame clones and omits some. This table holds about 150,000 clones, more than 45% found once. The data originate from a study of CD8+ T cells in alopecia areata. V trimming: 0 bases; J trimming: 0 bases; junction bases outside the gene matches: 2. The CDR3 totals 16 residues. Germline V gene lookup returns CDR1 LGHNA and CDR2 YSLEER. The chain carries TRBV4-3 and TRBJ2-1, with 7 bases identical to TRBD1. This specimen consisted of CD8+ T cells sorted from blood, obtained at week 0. This clonotype was obtained from a human donor with alopecia areata. In DNA form, the CDR3 reads TGCGCCAGCAGCCAAGACCCAGGGGGCTCCTACAATGAGCAGTTCTTC. Translation gives CASSQDPGGSYNEQFF.